These T cell receptor beta chains were read from a single sample in a study of blood T cell repertoires in COVID-19. Assay used: immunoSEQ multiplex PCR; TCRdb lists only in-frame clones, some missing. The sample lists almost 250,000 clones; about 89% were seen once. The source material was peripheral blood. The receptors stem from a woman aged 55-69 years who had recovered from COVID-19. The CDR3 runs from the conserved cysteine through the conserved F or W. The order of the fields is clone size, CDR3 length, V gene, J gene, D gene, CDR3 DNA, CDR3 protein. The D gene is left open where the match is weak. Where a row states a size, it is once, few, many or the class of an expanded clone; other rows omit it.

few	16	TRBV5-1	TRBJ1-5	TRBD1	TGCGCCAGGGGGGACCCTTCAGGGACAGACAATCAGCCCCAGCATTTT	CARGDPSGTDNQPQHF
-	14	TRBV6-5	TRBJ1-2	TRBD1	TGTGCCAGCAGTTCCCGGACAGGGAGCTATGGCTACACCTTC	CASSSRTGSYGYTF
-	13	TRBV6-4	TRBJ1-1	-	TGTGCCAGCAGTAGGGGCATAGGCACTGAAGCTTTCTTT	CASSRGIGTEAFF
-	15	TRBV29-1	TRBJ1-4	-	TGCAGCGTCCGCAAGTCGGGTACGACTAATGAAAAACTGTTTTTT	CSVRKSGTTNEKLFF
-	14	TRBV3-1/TRBV3-2	TRBJ1-2	-	TGTGCCAGCAGCCAAGAGTCCCGGGCGGGGGGCTACACCTTC	CASSQESRAGGYTF
-	14	TRBV5-1	TRBJ2-7	TRBD2	TGCGCCAGCAGCCCGGGGGGGACCGGGGTGGAGCAGTACTTC	CASSPGGTGVEQYF
-	15	TRBV6-2/TRBV6-3	TRBJ1-6	-	TGTGCCAGCAGTTACTCTCGGGGTCTTCATTCACCCCTCCACTTT	CASSYSRGLHSPLHF
many	14	TRBV4-1	TRBJ2-5	-	TGCGCCAGCAGCCAAGGACTAGTCTATGAGACCCAGTACTTC	CASSQGLVYETQYF
-	15	TRBV4-2	TRBJ1-5	-	TGTGCCAGCAGTCAAGATTTAGGGGCAAGGCAGCCCCAGCATTTT	CASSQDLGARQPQHF
once	15	TRBV5-1	TRBJ1-1	-	TGCGCCAGCAGCTTGAGAATGGCCCGGGGGTCTGAAGCTTTCTTT	CASSLRMARGSEAFF
-	13	TRBV12-3/TRBV12-4	TRBJ2-1	-	TGTGCCAGCACCGATACTAGGTACAATGAGCAGTTCTTC	CASTDTRYNEQFF
-	15	TRBV29-1	TRBJ1-4	TRBD1	TGCAGCGTTGGACAGGGGCCTGCAACTAATGAAAAACTGTTTTTT	CSVGQGPATNEKLFF
-	17	TRBV3-1/TRBV3-2	TRBJ1-2	TRBD1	TGTGCCAGCAGCCAAGATGCAGGGGGCGAGATGAACTATGGCTACACCTTC	CASSQDAGGEMNYGYTF
-	17	TRBV4-2	TRBJ2-1	TRBD1	TGTGCCAGCAGCCCCTACCAGGGGGCCAACTCCTACAATGAGCAGTTCTTC	CASSPYQGANSYNEQFF
-	16	TRBV6-5	TRBJ1-1	TRBD1	TGTGCCAGCAGTTACGGGACAGGGGTTCGGAACACTGAAGCTTTCTTT	CASSYGTGVRNTEAFF
-	15	TRBV25-1	TRBJ1-6	TRBD1	TGTGCCAGCAGGACAGGGGAGTCCTATAATTCACCCCTCCACTTT	CASRTGESYNSPLHF
-	16	TRBV5-1	TRBJ2-2	-	TGCGCCAGCAGCCCCCTCCGAGCGGCGAACACCGGGGAGCTGTTTTTT	CASSPLRAANTGELFF
-	16	TRBV15	TRBJ1-2	TRBD1	TGTGCCACCAGCGCCCTGACAGGGCCCTTTTTTTATGGCTACACCTTC	CATSALTGPFFYGYTF
-	16	TRBV11-3	TRBJ1-5	TRBD1	TGTGCCAGCAGCCCCATCCAGGACAGGGGCAATCAGCCCCAGCATTTT	CASSPIQDRGNQPQHF
-	13	TRBV2	TRBJ2-3	-	TGTGCCAGCAGTGACCGAACTAGGGATACGCAGTATTTT	CASSDRTRDTQYF
once	17	TRBV4-1	TRBJ2-7	TRBD1	TGCGCCAGCAGCCAAGACGTGACAGGGGGGGGTTCCTACGAGCAGTACTTC	CASSQDVTGGGSYEQYF
-	12	TRBV28	TRBJ1-1	-	TGTGCCAGCCGGGAGAGGAACACTGAAGCTTTCTTT	CASRERNTEAFF
-	14	TRBV2	TRBJ2-7	-	TGTGCCAGCGAAAAATTGACCCCGAGCGACGAGCAGTACTTC	CASEKLTPSDEQYF
-	14	TRBV7-2	TRBJ1-2	-	TGTGCCAGCAGCCCTAGGACCGACAGCTATGGCTACACCTTC	CASSPRTDSYGYTF
-	14	TRBV9	TRBJ1-4	TRBD1	TGTGCCAGCAGCCCTCGGGACAGGAAGGAAAAACTGTTTTTT	CASSPRDRKEKLFF
-	12	TRBV6-2/TRBV6-3	TRBJ1-4	TRBD1	TGTGCCAGCAGTTTTCCGACAGGGAGACTGTTTTTT	CASSFPTGRLFF
-	13	TRBV29-1	TRBJ1-2	TRBD1	TGCAGCGCCCGGGACAGCACTAACTATGGCTACACCTTC	CSARDSTNYGYTF
-	15	TRBV3-1/TRBV3-2	TRBJ2-7	-	TGTGCCAGCAGCCTTACTGGACTAATTACCTACGAGCAGTACTTC	CASSLTGLITYEQYF
-	19	TRBV11-2	TRBJ2-7	TRBD2	TGTGCCAGCAGCCCCTCTGGGGGGGCTAGCGGGGGAGCGGCCTACGAGCAGTACTTC	CASSPSGGASGGAAYEQYF
-	14	TRBV5-1	TRBJ1-1	-	TGCGCCAGCAGCTCCATTAAGGGGGACACTGAAGCTTTCTTT	CASSSIKGDTEAFF
few	15	TRBV6-4	TRBJ2-3	-	TGTGCCAGCAGGCGGACTGTTACTAGCACAGATACGCAGTATTTT	CASRRTVTSTDTQYF
-	12	TRBV10-2	TRBJ1-2	-	TGCGCCAGCAGTGTCGCAGGGGAAAGCTACACCTTC	CASSVAGESYTF
-	15	TRBV5-6	TRBJ2-7	TRBD2	TGTGCCAGCAGGGTAGCGGGGGGCCTCCCCTACGAGCAGTACTTC	CASRVAGGLPYEQYF
-	12	TRBV28	TRBJ2-7	TRBD1	TGTGCCAGCAGGGACAGGTATTCCGAGCAGTACTTC	CASRDRYSEQYF
-	14	TRBV5-1	TRBJ2-7	TRBD1	TGCGCCAGCAGCGGGTCAGGGGGCGGGTACGAGCAGTACTTC	CASSGSGGGYEQYF
once	14	TRBV7-2	TRBJ1-2	-	TGTGCCAGCAGCTCCGGGGTATCCAACTATGGCTACACCTTC	CASSSGVSNYGYTF
-	14	TRBV19	TRBJ1-5	-	TGTGCCAGTAGTATAGATCTATTAGCCCCGCCCCAGCATTTT	CASSIDLLAPPQHF
-	14	TRBV7-9	TRBJ1-3	-	TGTGCCAGCAGCCACACAGTAGCTGGAAACACCATATATTTT	CASSHTVAGNTIYF
-	14	TRBV6-2/TRBV6-3	TRBJ2-5	-	TGTGCCAGCAGTTACATGCAGGTTGGGGAGACCCAGTACTTC	CASSYMQVGETQYF
-	14	TRBV4-1	TRBJ2-2	-	TGCGCCAGCAGCCAAGTCACGAACACCGGGGAGCTGTTTTTT	CASSQVTNTGELFF
-	14	TRBV4-1	TRBJ2-1	-	TGCGCCAGCAGCCAAGAATTGAGGATACGTGAGCAGTTCTTC	CASSQELRIREQFF
few	12	TRBV28	TRBJ1-2	-	TGTGCCAGCAGGACGGGGGGTTATGGCTACACCTTC	CASRTGGYGYTF
-	17	TRBV21-1	TRBJ2-5	-	TGTGCCAGCAGCAAGGTTAGTCAGGACAGGGGACAAGAGACCCAGTACTTC	CASSKVSQDRGQETQYF
-	17	TRBV5-5	TRBJ1-2	TRBD1	TGTGCCAGCAGCTCCCTACAGGGGTCCAGAACAAGCGGCGGCTACACCTTC	CASSSLQGSRTSGGYTF
-	16	TRBV4-2	TRBJ2-7	-	TGTGCCAGCAGCCGGTCCGGGAACAGGGCGGACTACGAGCAGTACTTC	CASSRSGNRADYEQYF
-	17	TRBV19	TRBJ1-5	-	TGTGCCAGTAGTCCAGGGAGTAGGGGGTATAGCAATCAGCCCCAGCATTTT	CASSPGSRGYSNQPQHF
-	18	TRBV7-9	TRBJ1-2	TRBD1	TGTGCCAGCAGCCCGAGGTCACAGGGGTTTGTGGCTAACTATGGCTACACCTTC	CASSPRSQGFVANYGYTF
-	15	TRBV7-6	TRBJ1-3	-	TGTGCCAGCAGCCTCGACATTTTCCCAGGAAACACCATATATTTT	CASSLDIFPGNTIYF
-	17	TRBV7-9	TRBJ1-4	-	TGTGCCAGCAGCCCTTCACAGGGAACCACAACTAATGAAAAACTGTTTTTT	CASSPSQGTTTNEKLFF
few	18	TRBV3-1/TRBV3-2	TRBJ2-2	TRBD1	TGTGCCAGCAGCCGCCGGCCTGACAGGGGCGGAGACACCGGGGAGCTGTTTTTT	CASSRRPDRGGDTGELFF
-	17	TRBV4-3	TRBJ2-1	TRBD2	TGCGCCAGCAGCCATCCGGGACTAGCGGGGGGTGGGAATGAGCAGTTCTTC	CASSHPGLAGGGNEQFF
-	15	TRBV7-6	TRBJ1-1	TRBD1	TGTGCCAGCAGCCCCCCGAGGGACAGGGGACGCGGGGCTTTCTTT	CASSPPRDRGRGAFF
-	12	TRBV5-5	TRBJ2-1	-	TGTGCCAGCAGCTTCTGGGGGCGCGAGCAGTTCTTC	CASSFWGREQFF
-	15	TRBV7-9	TRBJ2-7	TRBD2	TGTGCCAGCAGCTTACTAGCGGGGTTGGGCTACGAGCAGTACTTC	CASSLLAGLGYEQYF